This is a list of T cell receptor beta chains from one sample in a study of regulatory T cells in long-lasting Graves disease. TCRdb redid the calling of the multiplex PCR reads with MiXCR, one entry per CDR3 protein. The table has under 500,000 distinct CDR3 sequences, 20% to 25% seen once. Source: peripheral blood mononuclear cells (PBMCs), taken when the disease was refractory, from a patient treated with antithyroid drugs. These receptors all stem from a female donor with Graves disease. Both conserved end residues are part of each CDR3. D genes are given only for firm matches. Clone sizes are given selectively: once, few, many, or a class where the clone is expanded.

V gene	J gene	clone size	D gene	CDR3 protein	CDR3 DNA
TRBV12-3/TRBV12-4	TRBJ1-5	.	.	CASSFSAARNGNQPQHF	TGTGCCAGCAGTTTCAGCGCAGCCCGGAATGGCAATCAGCCCCAGCATTTT
TRBV19	TRBJ1-2	.	.	CASSPLRGTYYGYTF	TGTGCCAGTAGTCCCCTGAGAGGGACCTACTATGGCTACACCTTC
TRBV20-1	TRBJ2-5	.	.	CSAKNYRLVESREAQYF	TGCAGTGCTAAGAACTATAGGCTAGTAGAAAGCCGAGAGGCCCAGTACTTC
TRBV6-1	TRBJ2-2	many	TRBD1	CASRQGGSNTGELFF	TGTGCCAGCAGACAGGGGGGTTCGAACACCGGGGAGCTGTTTTTT
TRBV28	TRBJ1-1	many	.	CASPSPAGANTEAFF	TGTGCCAGCCCCTCGCCCGCAGGGGCGAACACTGAAGCTTTCTTT
TRBV19	TRBJ2-5	.	.	CASSHLDQETQYF	TGTGCCAGTAGCCACTTGGACCAAGAGACCCAGTACTTC
TRBV20-1	TRBJ2-2	.	TRBD2	CSARDRRLAGNTGELFF	TGCAGTGCTAGAGATCGCAGACTAGCGGGGAACACCGGGGAGCTGTTTTTT
TRBV12-3/TRBV12-4	TRBJ2-1	few	TRBD1	CASRHATGGRQFF	TGTGCCAGCAGACACGCGACAGGGGGCAGGCAGTTCTTC
TRBV2	TRBJ2-5	many	.	CASRAKTLGDRETQYF	TGTGCCAGCAGAGCAAAAACATTGGGAGATCGGGAGACCCAGTACTTC
TRBV27	TRBJ2-2	few	.	CASSLIKSVTGELFF	TGTGCCAGCAGTCTTATAAAATCTGTCACCGGGGAGCTGTTTTTT
TRBV7-9	TRBJ2-2	once	.	CASSFPQGSDTGELFF	TGTGCCAGCAGCTTTCCACAGGGATCGGACACCGGGGAGCTGTTTTTT
TRBV7-3	TRBJ2-2	few	.	CASSLAAFGGTGELFF	TGTGCCAGCAGCCTAGCAGCCTTCGGGGGCACCGGGGAGCTGTTTTTT
TRBV6-2/TRBV6-3	TRBJ2-7	.	.	CASRRWSEQYF	TGTGCCAGCAGGCGGTGGAGCGAGCAGTACTTC
TRBV12-5	TRBJ2-7	.	.	CASGPGLTYEQYF	TGTGCTAGTGGGCCGGGCCTAACCTACGAGCAGTACTTC
TRBV12-3/TRBV12-4	TRBJ2-4	once	TRBD1	CANSLGTGGIVAKNIQYF	TGTGCCAACAGTTTAGGGACAGGGGGGATCGTAGCCAAAAACATTCAGTACTTC
TRBV7-6	TRBJ1-1	many	.	CASSLVPEGEAFF	TGTGCCAGCAGCTTAGTACCCGAGGGTGAAGCTTTCTTT
TRBV28	TRBJ1-1	many	TRBD1	CASRGTGVEGPEAFF	TGTGCCAGCAGGGGGACAGGGGTTGAGGGGCCTGAAGCTTTCTTT
TRBV5-1	TRBJ2-2	.	.	CASSWGATGGPGELFF	TGCGCCAGCAGCTGGGGGGCGACAGGAGGGCCCGGGGAGCTGTTTTTT
TRBV28	TRBJ1-5	many	.	CASSFPEGPTFHSNQPQHF	TGTGCCAGCAGTTTCCCCGAGGGACCGACCTTCCATAGCAATCAGCCCCAGCATTTT
TRBV27	TRBJ2-7	.	TRBD2	CASSRTSGDSYEQYF	TGTGCCAGCAGTAGGACTAGCGGGGACTCCTACGAGCAGTACTTC
TRBV10-3	TRBJ2-7	few	.	CAISEFSATSRDYEQYF	TGTGCCATCAGTGAGTTTTCGGCTACTAGCAGAGACTACGAGCAGTACTTC
TRBV7-3	TRBJ2-3	.	TRBD2	CASSATSGNTDTQYF	TGTGCCAGCAGCGCGACTAGCGGGAACACAGATACGCAGTATTTT
TRBV6-1	TRBJ1-5	few	.	CASSAGTEVNQPQHF	TGTGCCAGCAGCGCCGGGACGGAGGTTAATCAGCCCCAGCATTTT
TRBV5-1	TRBJ2-1	few	TRBD2	CASSPGTSGRDEQFF	TGCGCCAGCAGCCCCGGGACTAGCGGGAGGGATGAGCAGTTCTTC
TRBV7-3	TRBJ1-5	.	.	CASSMSVNQPQHF	TGTGCCAGCAGCATGTCCGTGAATCAGCCCCAGCATTTT
TRBV3-1	TRBJ1-1	.	.	CASGVRPGGDTEAFF	TGTGCCAGCGGGGTTAGGCCGGGGGGGGACACTGAAGCTTTCTTT
TRBV3-1	TRBJ1-1	many	.	CASSASIGTEAFF	TGTGCCAGCAGCGCATCGATTGGCACTGAAGCTTTCTTT
TRBV4-3	TRBJ1-2	few	.	CASSQDAGEGYGYTF	TGCGCCAGCAGCCAAGACGCAGGGGAGGGCTATGGCTACACCTTC
TRBV7-2	TRBJ2-7	many	TRBD1	CASSSGQAFYEQYF	TGTGCCAGCAGCTCGGGACAGGCTTTCTACGAGCAGTACTTC
TRBV4-1	TRBJ1-2	.	.	CASSQDLTQGFGYTF	TGCGCCAGCAGCCAAGACCTGACCCAGGGTTTCGGCTACACCTTC
TRBV6-1	TRBJ2-5	many	TRBD1	CASSGLDRVEETQYF	TGTGCCAGCAGTGGCCTCGACAGGGTTGAGGAGACCCAGTACTTC
TRBV20-1	TRBJ2-7	.	TRBD2	CSARLLAGVNEQYF	TGCAGTGCTAGGCTACTAGCGGGAGTAAACGAGCAGTACTTC
TRBV29-1	TRBJ2-7	many	.	CSVEAAETYEQYF	TGCAGCGTTGAGGCGGCGGAGACCTACGAGCAGTACTTC
TRBV19	TRBJ2-7	many	.	CASSTDGSQYEQYF	TGTGCCAGTAGTACGGACGGCTCTCAGTACGAGCAGTACTTC
TRBV27	TRBJ2-5	many	TRBD2	CASSFGAGEETQYF	TGTGCCAGCAGTTTTGGTGCGGGAGAAGAGACCCAGTACTTC
TRBV2	TRBJ1-1	few	.	CASSSKRTDEAFF	TGTGCCAGCAGTTCTAAAAGGACAGATGAAGCTTTCTTT